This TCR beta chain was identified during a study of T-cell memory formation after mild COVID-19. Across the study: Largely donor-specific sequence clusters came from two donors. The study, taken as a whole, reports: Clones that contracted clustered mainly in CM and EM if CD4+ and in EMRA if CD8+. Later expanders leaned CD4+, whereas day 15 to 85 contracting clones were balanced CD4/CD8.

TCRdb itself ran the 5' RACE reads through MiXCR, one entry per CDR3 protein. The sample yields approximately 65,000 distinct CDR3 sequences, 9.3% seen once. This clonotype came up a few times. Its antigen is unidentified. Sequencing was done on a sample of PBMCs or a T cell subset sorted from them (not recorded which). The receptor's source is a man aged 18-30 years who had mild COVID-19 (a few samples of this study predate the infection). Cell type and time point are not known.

This CDR3 is CASRHPGQGRETQYF. CDR3 in DNA: TGTGCCAGCAGACACCCGGGACAGGGGAGGGAGACCCAGTACTTC. The chain is built from TRBV6-2 or TRBV6-3 and TRBJ2-5; 10 positions agree with TRBD1. The CDR3 spans 15 residues. CDR1 MNHEY and CDR2 SVGEGT come from the germline V gene. J gave up 5 bases and V 6 bases, and 9 bases lay outside the gene matches.